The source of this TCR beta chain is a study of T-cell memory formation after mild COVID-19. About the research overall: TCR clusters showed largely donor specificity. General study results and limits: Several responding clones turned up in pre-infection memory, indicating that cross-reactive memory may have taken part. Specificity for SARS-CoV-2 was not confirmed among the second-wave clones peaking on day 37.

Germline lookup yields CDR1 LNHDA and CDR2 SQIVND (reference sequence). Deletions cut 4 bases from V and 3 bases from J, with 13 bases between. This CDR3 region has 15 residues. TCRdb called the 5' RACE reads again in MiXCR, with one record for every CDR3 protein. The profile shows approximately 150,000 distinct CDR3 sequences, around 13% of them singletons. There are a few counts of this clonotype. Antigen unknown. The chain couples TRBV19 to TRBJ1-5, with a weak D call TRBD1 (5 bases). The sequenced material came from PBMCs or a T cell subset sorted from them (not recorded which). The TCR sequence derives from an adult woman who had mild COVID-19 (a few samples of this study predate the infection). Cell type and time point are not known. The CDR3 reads CASSSLEGDNQPQHF. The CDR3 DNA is TGTGCCAGTAGTAGCCTGGAAGGGGACAATCAGCCCCAGCATTTT.